Sequencing of this T cell receptor beta chain was carried out in a study of T cells in Graves' hyperthyroidism and ophthalmopathy. Study outcomes and limitations: Most thyroid-expanded clonotypes above 0.001 were also found in blood. The model's output predicted ophthalmopathy at a median of roughly seven months prior to onset.

This CDR3 has 13 residues. CDR1 and CDR2 (germline): SQVTM, ANQGSEA. Trimming removed 3 bases from V and 6 bases from J, with 12 bases in between. As for this clonotype: Its antigen is not identified.

Amplified regions were TCR beta CDR3 sequences from RNA transcripts. The study used the HTBI primer set for a first-round RT-PCR of the TCR CDR3. TCRdb processed the multiplex PCR reads anew with MiXCR; each CDR3 protein has one entry. Seen here are under 750,000 distinct CDR3 sequences, 18% observed once, and the top ten hold over 15%. Based on clinical symptoms, serum thyroxine and TRAb, thyroid ultrasound and orbital computed tomography, diagnoses were reached. Blood was sampled at initial diagnosis of hyperthyroidism, prior to onset of any ophthalmopathy symptoms. Specimen: blood. The sequence was collected from a woman in her fifties or sixties with Graves' hyperthyroidism that later progressed to Graves' ophthalmopathy. The genes are TRBV29-1 and TRBJ2-1; tentatively, D is TRBD2 (7 bases). The DNA of the CDR3 is TGCAGCGTTGACGGGGGGCACCCCAATGAGCAGTTCTTC. Amino acid sequence: CSVDGGHPNEQFF.